The T cell receptor (beta chain) described here comes from a study of Graves' ophthalmopathy and Graves' hyperthyroidism. V dropped 11 bases and J dropped 4; count of bases not matched to a gene: 10. The CDR3 is 14 amino acids. The germline gives CDR1 KGHDR, CDR2 SFDVKD. Researchers took RNA transcripts and amplified TCR beta CDR3 regions from them. RT-PCR was first run with HTBI primers, then multiplex PCR in a second round. MiXCR, applied by TCRdb to the multiplex PCR reads, yields one record per CDR3 protein. The table records about 700,000 distinct CDR3 sequences, 35% to 50% of them present only once. As the starting material, roughly 9.7 ml of fresh peripheral blood yielded the PBMCs.

The clonotype originates from an adult man with Graves' ophthalmopathy. Sequencing was carried out using peripheral blood. The chain has TRBV24-1 and TRBJ2-7, with 10 bases lining up with TRBD1. CDR3 sequence reads: CASSSGTGEYEQYF. The CDR3 DNA reads as TGTGCCAGCTCCTCCGGGACAGGGGAGTACGAGCAGTACTTC.